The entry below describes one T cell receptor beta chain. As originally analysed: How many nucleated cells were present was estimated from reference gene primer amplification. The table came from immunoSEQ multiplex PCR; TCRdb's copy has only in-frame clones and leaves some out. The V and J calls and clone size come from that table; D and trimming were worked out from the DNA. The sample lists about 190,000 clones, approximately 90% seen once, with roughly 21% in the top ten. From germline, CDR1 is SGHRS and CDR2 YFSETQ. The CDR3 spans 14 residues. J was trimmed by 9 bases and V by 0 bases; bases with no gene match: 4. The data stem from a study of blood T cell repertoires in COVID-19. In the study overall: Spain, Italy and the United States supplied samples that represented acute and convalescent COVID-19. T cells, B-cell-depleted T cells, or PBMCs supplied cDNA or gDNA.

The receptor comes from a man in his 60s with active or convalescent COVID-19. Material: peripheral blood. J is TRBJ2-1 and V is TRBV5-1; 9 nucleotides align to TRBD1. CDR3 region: CASSLDRGQFEQFF. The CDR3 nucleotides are TGCGCCAGCAGCTTGGACAGGGGGCAGTTTGAGCAGTTCTTC.